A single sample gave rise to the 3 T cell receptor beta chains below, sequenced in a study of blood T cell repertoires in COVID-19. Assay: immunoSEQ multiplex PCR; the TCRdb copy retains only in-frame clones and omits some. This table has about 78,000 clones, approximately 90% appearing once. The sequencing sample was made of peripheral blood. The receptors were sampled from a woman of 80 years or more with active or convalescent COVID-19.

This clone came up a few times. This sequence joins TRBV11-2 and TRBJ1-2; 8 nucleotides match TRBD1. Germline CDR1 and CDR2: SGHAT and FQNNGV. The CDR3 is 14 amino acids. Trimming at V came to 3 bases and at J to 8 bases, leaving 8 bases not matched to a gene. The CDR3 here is CASSFAGQGVGYTF. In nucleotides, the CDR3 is TGTGCCAGCAGCTTCGCAGGACAGGGAGTGGGCTACACCTTC.

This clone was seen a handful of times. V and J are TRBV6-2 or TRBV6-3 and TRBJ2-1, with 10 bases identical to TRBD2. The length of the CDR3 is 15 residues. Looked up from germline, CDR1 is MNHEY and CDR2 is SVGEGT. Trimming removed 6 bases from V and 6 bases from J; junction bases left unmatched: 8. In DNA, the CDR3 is TGTGCCAGCAGCATTGATCTAGCGGGGGCCAATGAGCAGTTCTTC. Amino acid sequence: CASSIDLAGANEQFF.

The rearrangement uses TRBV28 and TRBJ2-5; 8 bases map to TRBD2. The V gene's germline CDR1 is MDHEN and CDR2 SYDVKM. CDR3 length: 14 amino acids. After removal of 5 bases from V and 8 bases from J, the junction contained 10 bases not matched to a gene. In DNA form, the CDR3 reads TGTGCCAGCAGTAAACCCGGGACTAGAGGAACCCAGTACTTC. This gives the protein CASSKPGTRGTQYF.